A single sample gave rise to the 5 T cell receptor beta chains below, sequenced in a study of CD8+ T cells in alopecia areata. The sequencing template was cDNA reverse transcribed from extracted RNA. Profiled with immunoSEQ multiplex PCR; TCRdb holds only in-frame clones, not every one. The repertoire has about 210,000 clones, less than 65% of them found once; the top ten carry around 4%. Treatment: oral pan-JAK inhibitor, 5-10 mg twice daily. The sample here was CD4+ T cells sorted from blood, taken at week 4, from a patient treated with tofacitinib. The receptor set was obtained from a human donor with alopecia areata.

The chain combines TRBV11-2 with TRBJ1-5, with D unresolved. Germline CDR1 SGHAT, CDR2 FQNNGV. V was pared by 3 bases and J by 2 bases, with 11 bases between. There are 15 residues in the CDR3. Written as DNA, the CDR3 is TGTGCCAGCAGCTTTGGCAGTTCGCGCAATCAGCCCCAGCATTTT. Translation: CASSFGSSRNQPQHF. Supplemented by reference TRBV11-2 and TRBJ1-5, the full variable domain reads EAGVAQSPRYKIIEKRQSVAFWCNPISGHATLYWYQQILGQGPKLLIQFQNNGVVDDSQLPKDRFSAERLKGVDSTLKIQPAKLEDSAVYLCASSFGSSRNQPQHFGDGTRLSIL.

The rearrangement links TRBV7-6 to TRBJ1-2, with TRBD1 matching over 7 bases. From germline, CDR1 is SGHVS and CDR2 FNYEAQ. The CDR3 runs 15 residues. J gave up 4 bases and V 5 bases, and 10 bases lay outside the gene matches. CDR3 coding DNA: TGTGCCAGCAGCCCTTCGGACAGGAACAGCTATGGCTACACCTTC. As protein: CASSPSDRNSYGYTF.

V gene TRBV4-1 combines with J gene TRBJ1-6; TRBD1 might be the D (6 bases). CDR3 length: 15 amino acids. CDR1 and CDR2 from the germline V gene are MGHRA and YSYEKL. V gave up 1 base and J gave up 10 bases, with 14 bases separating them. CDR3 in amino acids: CASSQGMQGNSPLHF. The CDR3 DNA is TGCGCCAGCAGCCAAGGAATGCAGGGGAACTCACCCCTCCACTTT.

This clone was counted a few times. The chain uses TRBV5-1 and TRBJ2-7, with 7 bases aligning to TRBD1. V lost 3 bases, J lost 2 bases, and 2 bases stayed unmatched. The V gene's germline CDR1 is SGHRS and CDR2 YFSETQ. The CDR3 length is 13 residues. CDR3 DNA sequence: TGCGCCAGCAGCTCGGGACAGACCTACGAGCAGTACTTC. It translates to CASSSGQTYEQYF.

This CDR3 is CATVGQNTEAFF. In nucleotides, the CDR3 is TGTGCCACCGTGGGACAGAACACTGAAGCTTTCTTT. V and J are TRBV6-5 and TRBJ1-1, with D perhaps matching TRBD1 (6 bases). The CDR3 consists of 12 residues. The germline V and J ends were trimmed by 10 bases and 1 base, with 10 bases remaining between them. The V gene's germline CDR1 is MNHEY and CDR2 SVGAGI.